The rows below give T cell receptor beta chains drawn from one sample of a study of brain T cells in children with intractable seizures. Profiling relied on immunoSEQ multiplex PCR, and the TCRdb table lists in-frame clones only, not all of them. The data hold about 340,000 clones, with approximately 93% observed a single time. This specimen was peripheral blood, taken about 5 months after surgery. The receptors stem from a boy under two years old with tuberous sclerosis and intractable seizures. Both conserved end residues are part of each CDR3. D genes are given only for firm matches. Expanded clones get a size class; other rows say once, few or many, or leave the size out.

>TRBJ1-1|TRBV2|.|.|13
CASSEEGATEAFF
TGTGCCAGCAGTGAAGAGGGAGCCACTGAAGCTTTCTTT
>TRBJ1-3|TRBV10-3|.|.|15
CAISEVARSAGTIYF
TGTGCCATCAGTGAGGTTGCTAGGTCCGCTGGCACCATATATTTT
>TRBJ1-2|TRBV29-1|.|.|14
CSVVGRTPVYGYTF
TGCAGCGTTGTGGGACGGACGCCTGTCTATGGCTACACCTTC
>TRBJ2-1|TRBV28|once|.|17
CASSLGFRDTSYNEQFF
TGTGCCAGCAGTTTGGGATTCCGGGACACCTCCTACAATGAGCAGTTCTTC
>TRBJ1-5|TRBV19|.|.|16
CASRLVPLGGDQPQHF
TGTGCCAGTAGATTGGTTCCCCTGGGCGGCGATCAGCCCCAGCATTTT
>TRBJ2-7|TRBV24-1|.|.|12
CATSETGYEQYF
TGTGCCACCAGTGAAACAGGGTACGAGCAGTACTTC
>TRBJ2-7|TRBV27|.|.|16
CASSASVGGLSYEQYF
TGTGCCAGCAGTGCCTCCGTCGGGGGTTTATCCTACGAGCAGTACTTC
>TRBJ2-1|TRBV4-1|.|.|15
CASSLVSSSYNEQFF
TGCGCCAGCAGCCTCGTTTCGAGCTCCTACAATGAGCAGTTCTTC
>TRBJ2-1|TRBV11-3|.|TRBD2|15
CASSPTGEGNNEQFF
TGTGCCAGCAGCCCGACCGGGGAGGGAAACAATGAGCAGTTCTTC
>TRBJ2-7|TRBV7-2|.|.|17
CASSLGILHSLTYEQYF
TGTGCCAGCAGCTTAGGAATCCTGCATTCCCTAACCTACGAGCAGTACTTC
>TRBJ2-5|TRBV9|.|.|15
CASTEAGASQETQYF
TGTGCCAGCACCGAAGCTGGGGCCAGCCAAGAGACCCAGTACTTC
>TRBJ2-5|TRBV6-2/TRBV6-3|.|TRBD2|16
CASSYELAGVGETQYF
TGTGCCAGCAGTTACGAGCTAGCGGGGGTTGGAGAGACCCAGTACTTC
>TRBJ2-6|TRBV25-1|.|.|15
CASSESSSGANVLTF
TGTGCCAGCAGTGAATCGAGCTCTGGGGCCAACGTCCTGACTTTC
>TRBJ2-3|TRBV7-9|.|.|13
CASSFDSTDTQYF
TGTGCCAGCAGCTTTGACAGCACAGATACGCAGTATTTT
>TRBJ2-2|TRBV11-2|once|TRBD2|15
CASRGLAGIIGELFF
TGTGCCAGCAGGGGACTAGCGGGAATCATTGGGGAGCTGTTTTTT
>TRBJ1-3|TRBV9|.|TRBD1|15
CASSNTGGWGNTIYF
TGTGCCAGCAGCAACACAGGGGGCTGGGGAAACACCATATATTTT
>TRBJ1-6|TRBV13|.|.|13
CASSQGKSSPLHF
TGTGCCAGCAGTCAAGGAAAGAGTTCACCCCTCCACTTT
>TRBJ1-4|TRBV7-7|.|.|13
CASSLGGADKLFF
TGTGCTAGCAGCCTAGGGGGGGCGGACAAACTGTTTTTT
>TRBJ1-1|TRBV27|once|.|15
CASSYRGLMNTEAFF
TGTGCCAGCAGTTACCGGGGGCTAATGAACACTGAAGCTTTCTTT
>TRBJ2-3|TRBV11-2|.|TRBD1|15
CASSRGQGATDTQYF
TGTGCCAGCAGCCGGGGACAGGGGGCAACAGATACGCAGTATTTT
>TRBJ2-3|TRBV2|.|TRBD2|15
CASSDRGRSTDTQYF
TGTGCCAGCAGTGACCGCGGGAGAAGCACAGATACGCAGTATTTT
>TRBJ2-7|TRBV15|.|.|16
CATSRKPPGRPYEQYF
TGTGCCACCAGCAGAAAACCGCCGGGACGACCCTACGAGCAGTACTTC
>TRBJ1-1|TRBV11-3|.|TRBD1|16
CASSPPTGLMNTEAFF
TGTGCCAGCAGCCCGCCGACAGGGCTCATGAACACTGAAGCTTTCTTT
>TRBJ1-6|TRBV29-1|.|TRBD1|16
CSVEVGDRDWNSPLHF
TGCAGCGTTGAAGTCGGGGACAGGGATTGGAATTCACCCCTCCACTTT
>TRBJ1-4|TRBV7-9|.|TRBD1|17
CASSPRTGGYSNEKLFF
TGTGCCAGCAGCCCGAGGACAGGGGGCTATTCAAATGAAAAACTGTTTTTT
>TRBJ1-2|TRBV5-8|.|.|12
CASSLSWGGYTF
TGTGCCAGCAGCTTGAGCTGGGGTGGCTACACCTTC
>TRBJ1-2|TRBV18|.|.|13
CASSPSSNYGYTF
TGTGCCAGCTCACCCAGTTCTAACTATGGCTACACCTTC
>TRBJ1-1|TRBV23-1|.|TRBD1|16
CASSQSGQDHITEAFF
TGCGCCAGCAGTCAATCGGGACAGGATCATATCACTGAAGCTTTCTTT
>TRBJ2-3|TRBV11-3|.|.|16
CASSLGVYAVTDTQYF
TGTGCCAGCAGCTTAGGGGTTTACGCAGTCACAGATACGCAGTATTTT
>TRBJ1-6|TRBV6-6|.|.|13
CASSPLLGSPLHF
TGTGCCAGCAGCCCGTTATTGGGATCACCCCTCCACTTT
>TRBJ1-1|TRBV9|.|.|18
CASSGPHLGSDRNTEAFF
TGTGCCAGCAGCGGCCCGCACCTCGGATCAGACAGGAACACTGAAGCTTTCTTT
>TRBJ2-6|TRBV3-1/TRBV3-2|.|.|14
CASSQSSGANVLTF
TGTGCCAGCAGCCAATCTTCTGGGGCCAACGTCCTGACTTTC
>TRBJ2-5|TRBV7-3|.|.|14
CASSLGGGKETQYF
TGTGCCAGCAGCTTAGGTGGAGGTAAAGAGACCCAGTACTTC
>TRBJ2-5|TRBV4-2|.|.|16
CASSQDIRGSQETQYF
TGTGCCAGCAGCCAAGATATAAGGGGGAGCCAAGAGACCCAGTACTTC
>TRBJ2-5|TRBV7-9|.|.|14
CASSLGSNQETQYF
TGTGCCAGCAGCTTAGGTTCTAACCAAGAGACCCAGTACTTC
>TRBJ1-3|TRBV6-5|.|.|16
CASSYSGLSSGNTIYF
TGTGCCAGCAGTTACTCCGGCCTCAGCTCTGGAAACACCATATATTTT
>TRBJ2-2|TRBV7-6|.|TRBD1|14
CASRSGQGTGELFF
TGTGCCAGCAGATCCGGACAGGGCACCGGGGAGCTGTTTTTT
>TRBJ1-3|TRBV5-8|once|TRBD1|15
CASPQGAFSGNTIYF
TGTGCCAGCCCCCAGGGGGCTTTCTCTGGAAACACCATATATTTT
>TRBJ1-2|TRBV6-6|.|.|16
CASSYSIVRGSGGYTF
TGTGCCAGCAGTTACTCGATTGTAAGGGGATCTGGTGGCTACACCTTC
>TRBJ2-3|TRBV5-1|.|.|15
CASSLFDASTDTQYF
TGCGCCAGCAGCCTCTTTGATGCTAGCACAGATACGCAGTATTTT
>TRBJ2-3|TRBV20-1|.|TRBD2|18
CSASFPGLAETSTDTQYF
TGCAGTGCTAGTTTTCCGGGACTAGCGGAAACTAGCACAGATACGCAGTATTTT
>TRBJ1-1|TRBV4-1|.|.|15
CASSSLGRSNTEAFF
TGCGCCAGCAGCTCCCTGGGTAGGTCTAACACTGAAGCTTTCTTT
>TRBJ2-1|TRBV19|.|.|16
CASSIERTVSRSEQFF
TGTGCCAGTAGTATAGAGAGGACGGTGTCACGCAGTGAGCAGTTCTTC
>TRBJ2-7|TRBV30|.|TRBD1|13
CAWNADRDYEQYF
TGTGCCTGGAACGCGGACAGGGACTACGAGCAGTACTTC
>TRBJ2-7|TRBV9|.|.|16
CASSVGVTRLTYEQYF
TGTGCCAGCAGCGTAGGGGTGACACGGCTCACTTACGAGCAGTACTTC
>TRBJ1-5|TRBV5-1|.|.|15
CASSLFPGPNQPQHF
TGCGCCAGCAGCTTGTTTCCGGGTCCGAATCAGCCCCAGCATTTT
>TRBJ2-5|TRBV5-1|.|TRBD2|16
CASSLATSGSRETQYF
TGCGCCAGCAGCTTGGCAACTAGCGGGAGTAGAGAGACCCAGTACTTC
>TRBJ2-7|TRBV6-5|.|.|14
CASSYSGLSYEQYF
TGTGCCAGCAGTTACTCCGGACTCTCCTACGAGCAGTACTTC
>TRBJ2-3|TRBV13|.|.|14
CASSAPPGSDTQYF
TGTGCCAGCAGCGCCCCCCCTGGTTCTGATACGCAGTATTTT
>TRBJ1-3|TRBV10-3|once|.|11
CATDSGNTIYF
TGTGCCACCGACTCTGGAAACACCATATATTTT
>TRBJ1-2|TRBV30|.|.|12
CAWGDRSYGYTF
TGTGCCTGGGGCGACCGGTCCTATGGCTACACCTTC
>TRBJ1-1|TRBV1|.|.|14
CTSSQIQGHPEAFF
TGCACCAGCAGCCAAATACAGGGGCATCCTGAAGCTTTCTTT
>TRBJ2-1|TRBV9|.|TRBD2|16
CASSSRTSRFGGEQFF
TGTGCCAGCAGCTCCCGGACTAGCCGATTTGGGGGTGAGCAGTTCTTC
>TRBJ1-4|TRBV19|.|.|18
CASSIGRGTGGTNEKLFF
TGTGCCAGTAGTATAGGAAGGGGCACCGGAGGAACTAATGAAAAACTGTTTTTT